These 27 T cell receptor beta chains originate from one sample sequenced in a study of T cell responses to AZD1222 COVID-19 vaccine. Here immunoSEQ multiplex PCR was the method, and the copy in TCRdb shows in-frame clones only, minus some. The sample carries 92,000 or so clones, roughly 87% recorded once. The specimen was peripheral blood, collected on day 0 of AZD1222 vaccination. Source of these receptors: an adult in good health.

The chain links TRBV5-1 to TRBJ1-1; a possible D gene is TRBD1 (5 bases). This CDR3 comprises 16 residues. V lost 0 bases to trimming and J lost 3 bases, with 15 bases between them. The germline V gene has CDR1 SGHRS and CDR2 YFSETQ. In DNA form, the CDR3 reads TGCGCCAGCAGCTTGGCCGTCCATGAGGGGTACACTGAAGCTTTCTTT. It yields the protein CASSLAVHEGYTEAFF.

V is TRBV5-6 and J is TRBJ1-2; 12 positions match TRBD1. V was clipped by 3 bases and J by 7 bases; unmatched bases: 4. Germline V gives CDR1 SGHDT, CDR2 YYEEEE. The CDR3 has 14 amino acids. The CDR3 is CASSYGTGGRGYTF. In nucleotides, the CDR3 is TGTGCCAGCAGCTACGGGACAGGGGGCCGTGGCTACACCTTC.

The V and J genes are TRBV10-3 and TRBJ2-1; D possibly matches TRBD1 or TRBD2 (5 bases each). The V end was cut by 7 bases, the J end by 8 bases, with 15 bases between. Germline assignment: CDR1 ENHRY and CDR2 SYGVKD. CDR3 length: 13 residues. The DNA of the CDR3 is TGTGCCATCAACCGAGGGGACGGGGATGAGCAGTTCTTC. Protein sequence: CAINRGDGDEQFF.

J is TRBJ2-2 and V is TRBV28, with no clear D. The V end lost 0 bases, the J end lost 1 base, and 6 bases lay between the germline ends. The germline V gene encodes CDR1 MDHEN and CDR2 SYDVKM. The CDR3 consists of 15 residues. The CDR3 nucleotides read TGTGCCAGCAGTTTATGGGGCGGGAACACCGGGGAGCTGTTTTTT. Encoded protein: CASSLWGGNTGELFF.

J is TRBJ1-6 and V is TRBV18; no clear D. V lost 6 bases to trimming and J lost 7 bases, with 10 bases between them. The CDR3 has 13 amino acids. Germline CDR1 KGHSH, CDR2 LQKENI. Here the CDR3 DNA reads TGTGCCAGCTCTAAGGAGAGGAATTCACCCCTCCACTTT. The encoded protein is CASSKERNSPLHF.

This sequence joins TRBV10-3 and TRBJ1-5, with D uncertain. V lost 0 bases and J lost 5, with 11 bases in between. The CDR3 contains 15 residues. CDR1 is ENHRY, CDR2 SYGVKD, per germline. The CDR3 is CAISESGGRDQPQHF. The CDR3 nucleotides read TGTGCCATCAGTGAGTCGGGAGGGAGGGATCAGCCCCAGCATTTT.

The chain couples TRBV3-1 (or the pseudogene TRBV3-2) to TRBJ1-3, with a weak D call TRBD1 (5 bases). Germline loops: CDR1 LGHDT, CDR2 YNNKEL (reference sequence). This CDR3 region has 12 residues. Trimming took off 4 bases at V and 8 bases at J, with 9 bases between the two ends. This CDR3 reads CASSRVGHTIYF. The CDR3 DNA follows: TGTGCCAGCAGCCGCGTGGGACACACCATATATTTT.

The rearrangement joins TRBV5-1 to TRBJ1-2; D not certain. The germline V and J ends were trimmed by 0 bases and 7 bases, with 16 bases remaining between them. Germline V CDR1 and CDR2: SGHRS, YFSETQ. This CDR3 is 15 amino acids long. The CDR3 protein is CASSLVGGDRGGYTF. The CDR3 bases are TGCGCCAGCAGCTTGGTTGGCGGCGACCGGGGTGGCTACACCTTC.

The chain links TRBV3-1 (or the pseudogene TRBV3-2) to TRBJ2-1; TRBD2 agrees at 11 bases. The CDR3 loop spans 16 amino acids. CDR1 is LGHDT and CDR2 is YNNKEL in the germline V gene (reference sequence). V trimming: 3 bases; J trimming: 7 bases; junction bases outside the gene matches: 8. CDR3 nucleotide sequence: TGTGCCAGCAGCCAGCCCCGACTAGCGGGGAAAAATGAGCAGTTCTTC. Its translation is CASSQPRLAGKNEQFF.

The chain employs TRBV19 and TRBJ2-5, with TRBD2 matching over 13 bases. The V and J ends lost 4 bases and 2 bases, in that order; junction bases with no gene match: 4. CDR1 is LNHDA and CDR2 is SQIVND in the germline V gene (reference sequence). This CDR3 is 16 amino acids long. DNA of the CDR3: TGTGCCAGTAGTACAACTAGCGGGGGGGCGCAAGAGACCCAGTACTTC. Amino acids: CASSTTSGGAQETQYF.

The V gene is TRBV6-5, the J gene TRBJ2-7, with D unresolved. This CDR3 spans 15 amino acids. V lost 0 bases and J lost 0, with 9 bases in between. Germline V gene lookup returns CDR1 MNHEY and CDR2 SVGAGI. CDR3 sequence (DNA): TGTGCCAGCAGTTACTCCCCCTCGAGCTCCTACGAGCAGTACTTC. This sequence encodes CASSYSPSSSYEQYF.

The rearrangement uses TRBV19 and TRBJ2-7; the D call may be TRBD1 or TRBD2 (5 bases each). Looked up from germline, CDR1 is LNHDA and CDR2 is SQIVND (reference sequence). The V end lost 3 bases, the J end lost 1 base, and 13 bases lay between the germline ends. The CDR3 runs to 15 residues. This CDR3 is CASSIFGADSYEQYF. As DNA, the CDR3 is TGTGCCAGTAGTATTTTCGGGGCGGATTCCTACGAGCAGTACTTC. The variable domain in full, completed from reference TRBV19 and TRBJ2-7, reads DGGITQSPKYLFRKEGQNVTLSCEQNLNHDAMYWYRQDPGQGLRLIYYSQIVNDFQKGDIAEGYSVSREKKESFPLTVTSAQKNPTAFYLCASSIFGADSYEQYFGPGTRLTVT.

J is TRBJ1-2 and V is TRBV3-1 (or the pseudogene TRBV3-2); no definite D call. The CDR3 totals 15 residues. Trimming cost V 1 base and J 4 bases, with 13 bases left between them. The V gene's germline CDR1 is LGHDT and CDR2 YNNKEL (reference sequence). The CDR3 coding sequence is TGTGCCAGCAGCCAAGGGCGGGGAAGGTTCTATGGCTACACCTTC. Encoded protein: CASSQGRGRFYGYTF.

In this sample, this clone turned up a few times. The rearrangement links TRBV7-9 to TRBJ1-3, with D unclear. V lost 4 bases and J 2 bases, leaving 9 bases between the germline ends. The CDR3 is 14 amino acids. Germline V gene sequence: CDR1 SEHNR, CDR2 FQNEAQ (reference sequence). This CDR3 reads CASSYSAPGNTIYF. CDR3 DNA: TGTGCCAGCAGCTACAGTGCCCCTGGAAACACCATATATTTT.

The rearrangement links TRBV3-1 (or the pseudogene TRBV3-2) to TRBJ2-2; TRBD2 aligns across 8 bases. Germline V gene sequence: CDR1 LGHDT, CDR2 YNNKEL (reference sequence). Trimming at V came to 1 base and at J to 4 bases, leaving 11 bases not matched to a gene. CDR3 length equals 18 residues. CDR3 nucleotides: TGTGCCAGCAGCCAAGCTCGGACTAGCCAGTTAAGCACCGGGGAGCTGTTTTTT. Residues: CASSQARTSQLSTGELFF.

The chain carries TRBV11-3 and TRBJ2-1; 12 bases agree with TRBD2. Looked up from germline, CDR1 is SGHNT and CDR2 is YENEEA. The CDR3 sequence is 14 residues long. J gave up 10 bases and V 5 bases, and 6 bases lay outside the gene matches. The CDR3 protein is CASSTTSGGTEQFF. The CDR3 nucleotides read TGTGCCAGCAGCACAACTAGCGGGGGGACCGAGCAGTTCTTC.

The rearrangement joins TRBV2 to TRBJ1-2, with D maybe TRBD1 (6 bases). The germline V gene has CDR1 SNHLY and CDR2 FYNNEI. Trimming shortened V by 8 bases and J by 5 bases, and 12 bases separated the two germline ends. This CDR3 is 12 amino acids long. Here the CDR3 DNA reads TGTGCCAGCGGAGACAGGAGTTATGGCTACACCTTC. The encoded protein is CASGDRSYGYTF.

In this sample, this clone turned up a few times. The chain combines TRBV19 with TRBJ2-1; 7 nucleotides align to TRBD1. This CDR3 contains 16 residues. Losses at the gene ends were 6 bases for V and 0 bases for J; bases not matched to a gene: 8. The germline CDR1 and CDR2 sequences are LNHDA and SQIVND (reference sequence). CDR3 coding DNA: TGTGCCAGTAGCACGGACAGGCTTCCCTCCTACAATGAGCAGTTCTTC. Protein sequence: CASSTDRLPSYNEQFF.

The chain joins TRBV3-1 (or the pseudogene TRBV3-2) to TRBJ2-1, with a tentative D call TRBD2 (5 bases). Germline V gives CDR1 LGHDT, CDR2 YNNKEL (reference sequence). V lost 3 bases and J 4 bases, leaving 16 bases between the germline ends. The CDR3 extends over 16 amino acids. As DNA, the CDR3 is TGTGCCAGCAGCCATGAGGACTCTAAGAATTACAATGAGCAGTTCTTC. It translates to CASSHEDSKNYNEQFF.

This clone was seen a few times. The chain couples TRBV7-9 to TRBJ2-7; no reliable D call. This CDR3 contains 13 residues. Germline assignment: CDR1 SEHNR and CDR2 FQNEAQ (reference sequence). Trimming removed 3 bases at V and 4 bases at J, with 10 bases between. CDR3 loop: CASSFPHSYEQYF. Written as DNA, the CDR3 is TGTGCCAGCAGCTTCCCCCACAGTTACGAGCAGTACTTC.

This clone came up a few times. The chain couples TRBV4-3 to TRBJ2-2, with unresolved D. The CDR3 length is 16 residues. The V gene's germline CDR1 is LGHNA and CDR2 YSLEER. Deletions cut 4 bases from V and 5 bases from J, with 17 bases between. The CDR3 loop reads CASSLSEVVLTGELFF. The CDR3 DNA sequence: TGCGCCAGCAGCCTAAGCGAGGTAGTGTTGACCGGGGAGCTGTTTTTT.

This clone has a handful of counts. V gene TRBV29-1 combines with J gene TRBJ1-4; TRBD1 agrees at 7 bases. The V and J ends lost 6 bases and 4 bases, in that order; junction bases with no gene match: 5. CDR3 length: 13 residues. Germline loops: CDR1 SQVTM, CDR2 ANQGSEA. CDR3 residues: CSVGTDHNEKLFF. CDR3 nucleotides: TGCAGCGTCGGGACAGACCATAATGAAAAACTGTTTTTT.

The rearrangement uses TRBV5-1 and TRBJ1-4, with a tentative D call TRBD1 (6 bases). Germline CDR1 reads SGHRS; CDR2 reads YFSETQ. The CDR3 loop spans 16 amino acids. V was pared by 0 bases and J by 7 bases, with 16 bases between. CDR3 sequence reads: CASSLATGTRGEKLFF. The CDR3 nucleotides read TGCGCCAGCAGCTTGGCCACGGGGACACGGGGTGAAAAACTGTTTTTT.

The J gene is TRBJ2-1, the V gene TRBV3-1 (or the pseudogene TRBV3-2); D not certain. Germline CDR1 is LGHDT and CDR2 is YNNKEL (reference sequence). The V gene lost 2 bases and the J gene lost 7 bases, with 6 bases spanning the gap. The CDR3 length is 12 residues. The CDR3 reads CASSQFLNEQFF. CDR3 coding DNA: TGTGCCAGCAGCCAATTTCTGAATGAGCAGTTCTTC.

This chain joins TRBV28 and TRBJ1-5, with TRBD1 identical over 8 bases. CDR3 length: 13 residues. The V and J ends lost 5 bases and 4 bases, in that order; junction bases with no gene match: 1. Looked up from germline, CDR1 is MDHEN and CDR2 is SYDVKM. The CDR3 nucleotides read TGTGCCAGCAGTCGACAGGGGAATCAGCCCCAGCATTTT. Protein sequence: CASSRQGNQPQHF.

The chain is built from TRBV27 and TRBJ2-7; 7 bases map to TRBD1. Per the germline V gene, CDR1 is MNHEY and CDR2 is SMNVEV (reference sequence). The CDR3 is 15 amino acids. The trim removed 6 bases at V and 2 bases at J, leaving 10 bases unmatched. The chain's CDR3 is CASRTGQEVPYEQYF. CDR3 coding DNA: TGTGCCAGCAGAACCGGACAGGAAGTTCCCTACGAGCAGTACTTC.

The chain carries TRBV5-1 and TRBJ1-4; a possible D gene is TRBD1 (6 bases). Germline CDR1 is SGHRS and CDR2 is YFSETQ. Trimming removed 3 bases at V and 8 bases at J, with 17 bases between. The CDR3 loop spans 15 amino acids. DNA for the CDR3: TGCGCCAGCAGCTCCGCCGGGACAAAGGAAGAAAAACTGTTTTTT. Residues: CASSSAGTKEEKLFF.